This T cell receptor beta chain was sequenced in a study of blood T cell repertoires in COVID-19. Across the whole study: Sites in the United States, Italy and Spain provided acute and convalescent COVID-19 samples.

Original handling: Reference gene primer amplification in the assay estimated nucleated cell counts. Measured with immunoSEQ multiplex PCR; TCRdb has only the in-frame clones, and not every one. From that table come the V and J calls and clone size; the DNA was used to work out D and trimming. The sample consists of over 140,000 clones, about 86% of them appearing once. This CDR3 is built from 15 residues. V gave up 3 bases and J gave up 3 bases; unmatched junction bases: 7. Germline V gene lookup returns CDR1 DFQATT and CDR2 SNEGSKA (reference sequence). V usage is TRBV20-1 and J usage is TRBJ2-7, with 11 bases identical to TRBD2. This sequence was found in a woman aged 55-70 years with acute or convalescent COVID-19. Sequences were obtained from peripheral blood. The CDR3 region has the DNA TGCAGTGCTAGTTGGCTAGCGGGAGGTGTCTACGAGCAGTACTTC. Protein: CSASWLAGGVYEQYF.